This TCR beta chain came from a study of blood T cell repertoires in COVID-19. Study in general: Spain, Italy and the United States supplied samples that represented acute and convalescent COVID-19.

Study processing details: Researchers report that nucleated cell counts were estimated from reference gene primer amplification. Only in-frame clones appear in the TCRdb table, and some are missing; sequencing was by immunoSEQ multiplex PCR. V, J and clone size are taken as reported in that table, and D and trimming were inferred from the DNA itself. This table has tens of thousands of clones, around 82% appearing once. V dropped 6 bases and J dropped 4; count of bases not matched to a gene: 4. Germline V gene data show CDR1 as KGHSH and CDR2 as LQKENI. This CDR3 is built from 14 residues. V and J are TRBV18 and TRBJ1-1; 11 bases agree with TRBD1. The TCR comes from a human donor in a cohort sampled during active COVID-19. The sample comprised peripheral blood. The CDR3 region is CASSPGTGGTEAFF. For the CDR3, the DNA is TGTGCCAGCTCTCCCGGGACAGGGGGCACTGAAGCTTTCTTT. Complete variable domain (other parts from reference TRBV18 and TRBJ1-1): NAGVMQNPRHLVRRRGQEARLRCSPMKGHSHVYWYRQLPEEGLKFMVYLQKENIIDESGMPKERFSAEFPKEGPSILRIQQVVRGDSAAYFCASSPGTGGTEAFFGQGTRLTVV.